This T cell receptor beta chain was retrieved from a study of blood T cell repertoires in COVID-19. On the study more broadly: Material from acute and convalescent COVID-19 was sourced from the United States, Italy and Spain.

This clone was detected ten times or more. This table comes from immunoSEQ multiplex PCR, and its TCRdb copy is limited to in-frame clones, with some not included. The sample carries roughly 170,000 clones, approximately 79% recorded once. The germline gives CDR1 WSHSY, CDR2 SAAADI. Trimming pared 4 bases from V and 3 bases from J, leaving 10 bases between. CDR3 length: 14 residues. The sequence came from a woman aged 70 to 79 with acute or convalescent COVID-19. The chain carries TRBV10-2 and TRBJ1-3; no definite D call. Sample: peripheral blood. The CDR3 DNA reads TGCGCCAGCAGTGTCGGGATTATTGGAAACACCATATATTTT. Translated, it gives CASSVGIIGNTIYF.